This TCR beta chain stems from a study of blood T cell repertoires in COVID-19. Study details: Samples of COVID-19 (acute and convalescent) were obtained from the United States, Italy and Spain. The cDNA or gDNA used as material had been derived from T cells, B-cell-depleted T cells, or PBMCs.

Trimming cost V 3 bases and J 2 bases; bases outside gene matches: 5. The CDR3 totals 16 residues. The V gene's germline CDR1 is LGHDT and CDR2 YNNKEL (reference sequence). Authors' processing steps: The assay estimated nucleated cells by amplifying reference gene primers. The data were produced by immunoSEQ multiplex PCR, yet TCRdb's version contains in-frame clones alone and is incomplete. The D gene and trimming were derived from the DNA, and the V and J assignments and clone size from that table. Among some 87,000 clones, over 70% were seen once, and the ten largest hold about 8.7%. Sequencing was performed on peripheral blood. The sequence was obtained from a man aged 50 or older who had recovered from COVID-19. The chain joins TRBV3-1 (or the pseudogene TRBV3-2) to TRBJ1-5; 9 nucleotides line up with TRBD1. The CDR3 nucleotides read TGTGCCAGCAGCCAGGGACAGGGTTGGGGCAATCAGCCCCAGCATTTT. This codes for CASSQGQGWGNQPQHF.